What follows is one T cell receptor (beta chain) and its context. These data are taken from a study of blood T cell repertoires in COVID-19. Across the whole study: Samples of COVID-19 (acute and convalescent) were obtained from the United States, Italy and Spain. PBMCs, B-cell-depleted T cells, or T cells provided the cDNA or gDNA that made up the material.

The age range of participants was roughly 18 to 90 years, with residence in roughly 25 US areas. Participant-given clinical history determined each cohort assignment. Sequencing used immunoSEQ multiplex PCR; TCRdb keeps in-frame clones, though not all of them. Among about 200,000 clones listed, roughly 82% were seen once. V was clipped by 0 bases and J by 3 bases; unmatched bases: 4. This CDR3 has 16 residues. The chain links TRBV5-3 to TRBJ2-3; 10 nucleotides line up with TRBD2. TRBV5-3 counts as an open reading frame of uncertain function. What was sequenced was PBMCs or T cells enriched from blood (not recorded which). The TCR sequence derives from a middle-aged man with acute COVID-19. Written as DNA, the CDR3 is TGTGCCAGAAGCTTGGGACATAGCGGGAGGACAGATACGCAGTATTTT. It is translated as CARSLGHSGRTDTQYF.